The 25 T cell receptor beta chains below were found in one sample sequenced in a study of blood T cell repertoires in COVID-19. Only in-frame clones appear in the TCRdb table, and some are missing; sequencing was by immunoSEQ multiplex PCR. The sample consists of about 200,000 clones, 80% to 90% of them appearing once. Sequenced input: PBMCs or T cells enriched from blood (not recorded which). These receptors all stem from a woman aged 40 to 50 with acute COVID-19.

J is TRBJ1-1 and V is TRBV7-9; D is uncertain. V lost 5 bases, J lost 1 base, and 8 bases lay in between. The CDR3 is made up of 13 amino acids. The germline gives CDR1 SEHNR, CDR2 FQNEAQ (reference sequence). The CDR3 reads CASSESRNTEAFF. In nucleotides, the CDR3 is TGTGCCAGCAGCGAATCGAGGAACACTGAAGCTTTCTTT.

The rearrangement links TRBV18 to TRBJ2-7; 9 nucleotides match TRBD1. The trim removed 1 base at V and 2 bases at J, leaving 3 bases unmatched. The germline V gene encodes CDR1 KGHSH and CDR2 LQKENI. CDR3 length: 15 residues. The chain's CDR3 is CASSPRDRAAYEQYF. The CDR3, as DNA: TGTGCCAGCTCACCACGGGACAGGGCCGCCTACGAGCAGTACTTC.

This clone was recorded once. This sequence joins TRBV4-3 and TRBJ2-7; D might be TRBD1 (6 bases). The CDR3 has 15 amino acids. Germline V gene lookup returns CDR1 LGHNA and CDR2 YSLEER. With 1 base removed from V and 2 bases from J, the gap between germline ends came to 12 bases. DNA of the CDR3: TGCGCCAGCAGCCAAGGACAGGAGCCAACCTACGAGCAGTACTTC. This codes for CASSQGQEPTYEQYF.

CDR3 region: CASSFGGRNEQFF. CDR3 DNA: TGTGCCAGCAGCTTTGGAGGGCGGAATGAGCAGTTCTTC. The rearrangement links TRBV5-4 to TRBJ2-1, with D perhaps TRBD2 (6 bases). V was trimmed by 2 bases and J by 7 bases, leaving 10 bases between them. Per germline, CDR1 SGHNT and CDR2 YYREEE (reference sequence). The CDR3 length is 13 residues.

This clone came up a few times. J is TRBJ2-1 and V is TRBV6-5; no clear D. This CDR3 is built from 13 residues. The germline gives CDR1 MNHEY, CDR2 SVGAGI. Trimming left V 1 base short and J 8 bases short, with 9 bases between. CDR3 loop: CASSYLVRDEQFF. The CDR3 DNA is TGTGCCAGCAGTTACTTGGTTCGCGATGAGCAGTTCTTC.

CDR3 nucleotides: TGTGCCACCAGTGATGTCGGGTACGCAATAGATACGCAGTATTTT. It translates to CATSDVGYAIDTQYF. The V and J genes are TRBV24-1 and TRBJ2-3; D is ambiguous. CDR1 and CDR2 from the germline V gene are KGHDR and SFDVKD. The V and J ends lost 3 bases and 5 bases respectively, with 14 bases between them. CDR3 length: 15 amino acids.

The genes are TRBV27 and TRBJ2-1; 7 bases are shared with TRBD2. The CDR3 sequence is 18 residues long. Germline loops: CDR1 MNHEY, CDR2 SMNVEV (reference sequence). The ends lost 6 bases at V and 0 bases at J; junction bases unmatched: 14. CDR3 in amino acids: CASRPLGRGSSSYNEQFF. Written as DNA, the CDR3 is TGTGCCAGCAGACCCCTTGGGCGGGGGTCGAGCTCCTACAATGAGCAGTTCTTC.

The chain is built from TRBV5-8 and TRBJ1-5, with TRBD1 matching over 7 bases. The length of the CDR3 is 14 residues. Germline V gives CDR1 SGHTS, CDR2 YDEGEE. V lost 4 bases and J lost 3; bases outside the gene matches: 4. The CDR3 region is CASSQTGTNQPQHF. CDR3 coding DNA: TGTGCCAGCAGCCAGACAGGGACCAATCAGCCCCAGCATTTT.

V is TRBV6-5 and J is TRBJ2-7, with 9 bases identical to TRBD1. V dropped 7 bases and J dropped 5; count of bases not matched to a gene: 6. CDR1 is MNHEY and CDR2 is SVGAGI in the germline V gene. The CDR3 is made up of 13 amino acids. CDR3 protein: CASNLDRGDEQYF. The CDR3 coding sequence is TGTGCCAGCAACCTGGACAGGGGAGACGAGCAGTACTTC.

This clone came up a few times. This chain links TRBV28 with TRBJ2-7; the match to TRBD2 covers 9 bases. Germline V lookup: CDR1 MDHEN, CDR2 SYDVKM. With 7 bases clipped from V and 0 bases from J, the junction kept 7 bases outside the gene matches. CDR3 size: 15 residues. Here the CDR3 reads CASTTAGGSSYEQYF. The CDR3 DNA reads as TGTGCCAGCACCACCGCGGGAGGGAGCTCCTACGAGCAGTACTTC.

The rearrangement joins TRBV7-3 to TRBJ2-1; TRBD1 matches 7 bases. The trim removed 2 bases at V and 14 bases at J, leaving 9 bases unmatched. CDR3 size: 13 residues. Germline CDR1 and CDR2: SGHTA and FQGTGA. As DNA, the CDR3 is TGTGCCAGCAGCTTAGAGACAGGGCCACCCGAGTTCTTC. Its protein is CASSLETGPPEFF.

The chain combines TRBV9 with TRBJ2-6; 8 positions agree with TRBD1. This CDR3 region has 18 residues. Germline values: CDR1 SGDLS, CDR2 YYNGEE. V lost 0 bases, J lost 0 bases, and 5 bases stayed unmatched. The CDR3 region has the DNA TGTGCCAGCAGCGTAGAGGGGACAGGCAGCTCTGGGGCCAACGTCCTGACTTTC. The encoded protein is CASSVEGTGSSGANVLTF.

J is TRBJ2-1 and V is TRBV28, with TRBD2 matching 9 bases. The ends lost 2 bases at V and 7 bases at J; junction bases unmatched: 9. In germline, CDR1 is MDHEN, CDR2 SYDVKM. This CDR3 spans 16 amino acids. DNA for the CDR3: TGTGCCAGCAGTTTACGAGGCGGGAGGGCCGTAAATGAGCAGTTCTTC. This translates into CASSLRGGRAVNEQFF.

The chain recombines TRBV27 with TRBJ2-1; 7 positions agree with TRBD1. The J segment lost 2 bases and the V segment lost 4 bases, leaving 11 bases of the junction unmatched. CDR3 length: 17 residues. Germline assignment: CDR1 MNHEY and CDR2 SMNVEV (reference sequence). CDR3 residues: CASSYAGGTGPYNEQFF. In DNA form, the CDR3 reads TGTGCCAGCAGTTATGCAGGGGGAACGGGGCCCTACAATGAGCAGTTCTTC.

The chain combines TRBV28 with TRBJ2-7, with TRBD1 matching over 7 bases. CDR1 MDHEN and CDR2 SYDVKM come from the germline V gene. This CDR3 comprises 17 residues. The CDR3 nucleotides are TGTGCTACCCGTCAGGGGGACCAACACTTCTTAAGGGGTGAGCAGTACTTC. Its protein is CATRQGDQHFLRGEQYF.

This rearrangement joins TRBV6-2 or TRBV6-3 to TRBJ2-1, with 8 bases matching TRBD1. The CDR3 length is 16 residues. V trimming: 0 bases; J trimming: 7 bases; junction bases outside the gene matches: 8. Germline loops: CDR1 MNHEY, CDR2 SVGEGT. The DNA of the CDR3 is TGTGCCAGCAGTTACTCGAGGCAGGGGGCGATGAATGAGCAGTTCTTC. Translation gives CASSYSRQGAMNEQFF.

This rearrangement joins TRBV7-2 to TRBJ2-7, with TRBD2 identical over 7 bases. The V gene end was trimmed by 1 base and the J gene end by 12 bases; junction bases not matched to a gene: 9. The CDR3 length is 13 residues. Germline V lookup: CDR1 SGHTA, CDR2 FQGNSA. CDR3 DNA: TGTGCCAGCAGCTTAGGACCGGGACTAATGATGTACTTC. Translation gives CASSLGPGLMMYF.

This clone was recorded once. The rearrangement joins TRBV28 to TRBJ1-3, with D unresolved. The CDR3 consists of 13 residues. CDR1 MDHEN and CDR2 SYDVKM come from the germline V gene. The V end was cut by 7 bases, the J end by 3 bases, with 10 bases between. The CDR3 here is CASNGGFGNTIYF. The CDR3 coding sequence is TGTGCCAGCAATGGCGGTTTTGGAAACACCATATATTTT.

As concerns this clone: Distinct nucleotide sequences in the sample also encode this CDR3. J is TRBJ2-6 and V is TRBV9; D not certain. V gave up 4 bases and J gave up 0 bases, with 5 bases separating them. This CDR3 has 14 amino acids. Germline V gene sequence: CDR1 SGDLS, CDR2 YYNGEE. The CDR3 DNA follows: TGTGCCAGCAGCCCGAGCTCTGGGGCCAACGTCCTGACTTTC. Residues: CASSPSSGANVLTF.

The rearrangement joins TRBV7-3 to TRBJ2-2; D perhaps matches TRBD2 (7 bases). Germline V CDR1 and CDR2: SGHTA, FQGTGA. The CDR3 extends over 16 amino acids. Trimming took off 3 bases at V and 6 bases at J, with 17 bases between the two ends. DNA of the CDR3: TGTGCCAGCAGCTTGAGGGGCGGGGGCGCGCCCGGGGAGCTGTTTTTT. Translation gives CASSLRGGGAPGELFF.

V gene TRBV7-7 combines with J gene TRBJ2-2, with a possible D match to TRBD2 (6 bases). The germline V gene has CDR1 SSHAT and CDR2 FNYEAQ (reference sequence). The germline V and J ends were trimmed by 5 bases and 5 bases, with 18 bases remaining between them. The CDR3 is 16 amino acids. The CDR3 DNA sequence: TGTGCCAGCAGCCTCGTGCGGGCTGGGGGGACCGGGGAGCTGTTTTTT. Residues: CASSLVRAGGTGELFF. Based on the CDR3 plus reference TRBV7-7 and TRBJ2-2, the full variable domain is GAGVSQSPRYKVTKRGQDVTLRCDPISSHATLYWYQQALGQGPEFLTYFNYEAQPDKSGLPSDRFSAERPEGSISTLTIQRTEQRDSAMYRCASSLVRAGGTGELFFGEGSRLTVL.

The chain recombines TRBV5-1 with TRBJ1-2, with a possible D match to TRBD1 (5 bases). Germline values: CDR1 SGHRS, CDR2 YFSETQ. V was pared by 3 bases and J by 3 bases, with 9 bases between. The CDR3 has 13 residues. The DNA of the CDR3 is TGCGCCAGCAGCTCGACACAGGACTATGGCTACACCTTC. It is translated as CASSSTQDYGYTF.

As to this clone: The sample holds other DNA sequences that translate to the same CDR3. The genes are TRBV19 and TRBJ2-1; D call uncertain. The CDR3 contains 14 residues. V was pared by 5 bases and J by 0 bases, with 8 bases between. Germline V CDR1 and CDR2: LNHDA, SQIVND (reference sequence). CDR3 nucleotide sequence: TGTGCCAGTAGTCGCCTAGACTCCTACAATGAGCAGTTCTTC. Its translation: CASSRLDSYNEQFF. Complete variable domain (other parts from reference TRBV19 and TRBJ2-1): DGGITQSPKYLFRKEGQNVTLSCEQNLNHDAMYWYRQDPGQGLRLIYYSQIVNDFQKGDIAEGYSVSREKKESFPLTVTSAQKNPTAFYLCASSRLDSYNEQFFGPGTRLTVL.

This chain uses TRBV28 with TRBJ1-1; possibly TRBD1 for D (6 bases). The CDR3 has 13 residues. Deletions cut 7 bases from V and 6 bases from J, with 15 bases between. Germline V gene lookup returns CDR1 MDHEN and CDR2 SYDVKM. The CDR3 loop reads CASILPGAPEAFF. The CDR3, as DNA: TGTGCCAGCATCTTGCCAGGGGCCCCTGAAGCTTTCTTT.

This clone was seen once. V usage is TRBV11-3 and J usage is TRBJ1-3, with unresolved D. The V end was cut by 2 bases, the J end by 2 bases, with 10 bases between. Germline lookup yields CDR1 SGHNT and CDR2 YENEEA. CDR3 size: 15 residues. This CDR3 reads CASSLSPSTGNTIYF. CDR3 coding DNA: TGTGCCAGCAGCTTATCCCCGAGTACTGGAAACACCATATATTTT.